This T cell receptor (beta chain) was found in a study of read filtering for tumor transcriptome and immune sequencing. This clonotype occurred many times. This library used 300 to 500 ng RNA and molecular barcoded adaptors spanning alpha/delta and beta/gamma chains. MiXCR, applied by TCRdb to the reads, yields one record per CDR3 protein. The data contain 39,000 or so distinct CDR3 sequences, roughly an eighth of them seen just once; the ten biggest clones take up around 7.3%. The clonotype was recovered from a donor older than 35 with multiple myeloma. The sequencing sample was made of a population of CD138-negative cells sorted from bone marrow.

The CDR3: CASSQGFITEAFF. The CDR3, as DNA: TGTGCCAGCAGCCAAGGTTTTATCACTGAAGCTTTCTTT. The chain uses TRBV3-1 and TRBJ1-1; D remains ambiguous. There are 13 residues in the CDR3. Trimming removed 1 base from V and 4 bases from J, with 7 bases in between. Germline V gene data show CDR1 as LGHDT and CDR2 as YNNKEL (reference sequence).